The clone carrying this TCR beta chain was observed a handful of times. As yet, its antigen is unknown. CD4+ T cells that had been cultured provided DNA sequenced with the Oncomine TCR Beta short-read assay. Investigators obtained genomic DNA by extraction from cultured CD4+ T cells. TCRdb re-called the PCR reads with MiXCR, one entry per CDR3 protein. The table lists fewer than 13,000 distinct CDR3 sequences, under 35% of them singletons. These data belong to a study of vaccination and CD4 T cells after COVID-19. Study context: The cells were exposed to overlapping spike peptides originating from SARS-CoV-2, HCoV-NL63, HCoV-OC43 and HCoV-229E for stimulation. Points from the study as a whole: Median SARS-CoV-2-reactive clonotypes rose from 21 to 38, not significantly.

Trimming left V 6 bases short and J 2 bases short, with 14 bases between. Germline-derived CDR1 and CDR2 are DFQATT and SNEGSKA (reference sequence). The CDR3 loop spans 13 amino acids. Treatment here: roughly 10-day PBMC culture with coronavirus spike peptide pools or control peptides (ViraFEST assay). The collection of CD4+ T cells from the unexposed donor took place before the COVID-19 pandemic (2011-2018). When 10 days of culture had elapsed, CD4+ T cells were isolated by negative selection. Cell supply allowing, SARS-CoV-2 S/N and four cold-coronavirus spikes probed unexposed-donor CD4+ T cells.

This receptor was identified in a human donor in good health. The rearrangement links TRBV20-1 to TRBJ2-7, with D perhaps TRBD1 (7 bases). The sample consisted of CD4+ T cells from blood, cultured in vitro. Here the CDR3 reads CSAAGQSPYEQYF. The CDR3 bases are TGCAGTGCGGCGGGACAGTCTCCCTACGAGCAGTACTTC.